This T cell receptor (beta chain) was sequenced during a study of blood T cell repertoires in COVID-19. Study summary: Collection of acute and convalescent COVID-19 samples took place in the United States, Italy and Spain. T cells, B-cell-depleted T cells, or PBMCs provided the cDNA or gDNA that served as material.

Assay used: immunoSEQ multiplex PCR; TCRdb lists only in-frame clones, some missing. The sample lists 250,000 to 400,000 clones; 75% to 90% were seen once. The CDR3 has 13 amino acids. Germline assignment: CDR1 SGHDT and CDR2 YYEEEE. V was clipped by 4 bases and J by 9 bases; unmatched bases: 7. The Seattle patients, enrolled during active infection, were followed longitudinally. The receptor was derived from a woman under 40 with COVID-19, enrolled during active disease. The sample was peripheral blood. V gene TRBV5-6 combines with J gene TRBJ2-1; 7 bases line up with TRBD1. In DNA form, the CDR3 reads TGTGCCAGCAGCCAACCGGGACAGAGTGAGCAGTTCTTC. Translating it yields CASSQPGQSEQFF.